The clone carrying this TCR beta chain was counted between two and nine times. The antigen remains undetermined. This record comes from a study of beta chain features in type 1 diabetes. Looked up from germline, CDR1 is MNHNY and CDR2 is SVGAGI (reference sequence). Trimming took 5 bases from V and 4 from J; bases not matched to a gene: 7. The CDR3 covers 14 residues. Findings and caveats of the study: Comparison showed that naive, central memory and Treg TCRB repertoires appeared more similar among patients than among healthy donors.

All of the isolated RNA was reverse transcribed, so expressed TCRB transcripts were sequenced. The study sequenced naive, central memory and regulatory T cell samples to an average of about 3.5 million reads. The protocol was immunoSEQ multiplex PCR, while the TCRdb copy is restricted to in-frame clones and leaves out a portion. The top ten hold about 0.045% of the sample, which has about 350,000 clones, around 20% seen once. Purity exceeding 98% was reached by all sorted populations. The receptor was isolated from a woman aged 18-35 years in good health. The material sequenced was naive CD4+ T cells from blood. The chain employs TRBV6-6 and TRBJ1-2; 7 bases agree with TRBD1. CDR3 residues: CASSRDSLTYGYTF. The CDR3, as DNA: TGTGCCAGCAGTAGGGACAGTCTAACCTATGGCTACACCTTC.